The 10 T cell receptor beta chains listed next were all sequenced from one sample in a study of T cells in localized non-small cell lung cancer. Repertoires were generated with immunoSEQ multiplex PCR, while TCRdb's copy carries only in-frame clones and drops some. This table has about 43,000 clones, about 91% appearing once. The specimen comprised PBMCs, sampled before any cancer treatment. Receptors were obtained from a woman aged 35 to 70 with stage II lung adenocarcinoma.

This chain joins TRBV28 and TRBJ2-1; TRBD2 aligns across 7 bases. This CDR3 comprises 14 residues. The junction had 8 bases not matched to a gene; V was cut back by 6 bases and J by 6 bases. Germline CDR1 reads MDHEN; CDR2 reads SYDVKM. CDR3 amino acids: CASSGPTGGNEQFF. Written as DNA, the CDR3 is TGTGCCAGCAGCGGACCAACGGGGGGCAATGAGCAGTTCTTC. Together with reference TRBV28 and TRBJ2-1, the CDR3 gives the full variable domain: DVKVTQSSRYLVKRTGEKVFLECVQDMDHENMFWYRQDPGLGLRLIYFSYDVKMKEKGDIPEGYSVSREKKERFSLILESASTNQTSMYLCASSGPTGGNEQFFGPGTRLTVL.

The CDR3 is CASSLIAGGRVEQFF. The CDR3, as DNA: TGTGCCAGCAGCTTAATAGCGGGAGGACGGGTTGAGCAGTTCTTC. The rearrangement links TRBV13 to TRBJ2-1; the match to TRBD2 covers 10 bases. With V trimmed by 2 bases and J by 9 bases, 7 bases remained unmatched. The CDR3 spans 15 residues. Germline V gene lookup returns CDR1 PRHDT and CDR2 FYEKMQ (reference sequence).

The genes are TRBV6-4 and TRBJ2-1; TRBD2 agrees at 11 bases. Germline-derived CDR1 and CDR2 are MRHNA and SNTAGT. The length of the CDR3 is 19 residues. J lost 1 base, V lost 8 bases, and 16 bases had no gene match. This chain's CDR3 is CASASVAGGRGISYNEQFF. In DNA, the CDR3 is TGTGCCAGCGCCTCGGTAGCGGGAGGGCGTGGTATTTCCTACAATGAGCAGTTCTTC.

The CDR3 DNA sequence: TGTGCCAGCTCACCAGCACGGGAAAAACTGTTTTTT. Protein: CASSPAREKLFF. This chain uses TRBV18 with TRBJ1-4; D unclear. The germline CDR1 and CDR2 sequences are KGHSH and LQKENI. The CDR3 has 12 amino acids. V lost 2 bases to trimming and J lost 8 bases, with 6 bases between them. Based on the CDR3 plus reference TRBV18 and TRBJ1-4, the full variable domain is NAGVMQNPRHLVRRRGQEARLRCSPMKGHSHVYWYRQLPEEGLKFMVYLQKENIIDESGMPKERFSAEFPKEGPSILRIQQVVRGDSAAYFCASSPAREKLFFGSGTQLSVL.

The rearrangement joins TRBV19 to TRBJ1-4; 11 nucleotides align to TRBD1. The V gene's germline CDR1 is LNHDA and CDR2 SQIVND (reference sequence). The V segment lost 4 bases and the J segment 3 bases; nucleotides outside the gene matches: 7. The CDR3 consists of 17 residues. Written as DNA, the CDR3 is TGTGCCAGTAGTACCGGGGACAGGGGGACAGCTAATGAAAAACTGTTTTTT. As protein: CASSTGDRGTANEKLFF.

This rearrangement joins TRBV19 to TRBJ2-2, with D uncertain. This CDR3 is 12 amino acids long. Trimming stripped 4 bases from V and 7 bases from J, with 7 bases between. Germline assignment: CDR1 LNHDA and CDR2 SQIVND (reference sequence). Here the CDR3 DNA reads TGTGCCAGTAGTACCCCCCTCGGGGAGCTGTTTTTT. Translating it yields CASSTPLGELFF.

The J gene is TRBJ2-3, the V gene TRBV6-5; 7 nucleotides line up with TRBD2. Germline V gene lookup returns CDR1 MNHEY and CDR2 SVGAGI. This CDR3 spans 15 amino acids. J lost 0 bases, V lost 6 bases, and 6 bases had no gene match. CDR3 bases: TGTGCCAGCAGCTGGCGGGGGACTAGCACAGATACGCAGTATTTT. Its translation: CASSWRGTSTDTQYF.

V is TRBV5-4 and J is TRBJ2-5; 7 nucleotides line up with TRBD1. Germline V gives CDR1 SGHNT, CDR2 YYREEE (reference sequence). The J segment lost 5 bases and the V segment lost 3 bases, leaving 13 bases of the junction unmatched. This CDR3 has 16 residues. The CDR3 loop reads CASSSTRQGGGETQYF. The CDR3 DNA reads TGTGCCAGCAGCTCAACCCGACAAGGGGGCGGGGAGACCCAGTACTTC.

The rearrangement joins TRBV7-7 to TRBJ1-4, with D unclear. There are 13 residues in the CDR3. From germline, CDR1 is SSHAT and CDR2 FNYEAQ (reference sequence). V dropped 1 base and J dropped 5 bases, with 5 bases sitting between them. The CDR3: CASSLGRNEKLFF. CDR3 bases: TGTGCCAGCAGCTTAGGACGGAATGAAAAACTGTTTTTT. Based on the CDR3 plus reference TRBV7-7 and TRBJ1-4, the full variable domain is GAGVSQSPRYKVTKRGQDVTLRCDPISSHATLYWYQQALGQGPEFLTYFNYEAQPDKSGLPSDRFSAERPEGSISTLTIQRTEQRDSAMYRCASSLGRNEKLFFGSGTQLSVL.

The chain uses TRBV5-1 and TRBJ1-4, with D possibly being TRBD1 (6 bases). The germline gives CDR1 SGHRS, CDR2 YFSETQ. The CDR3 spans 16 residues. Trimming stripped 4 bases from V and 4 bases from J, with 17 bases between. CDR3 nucleotide sequence: TGCGCCAGCAGCCTGACCCCTCCAGGGGATAATGAAAAACTGTTTTTT. Protein sequence: CASSLTPPGDNEKLFF.